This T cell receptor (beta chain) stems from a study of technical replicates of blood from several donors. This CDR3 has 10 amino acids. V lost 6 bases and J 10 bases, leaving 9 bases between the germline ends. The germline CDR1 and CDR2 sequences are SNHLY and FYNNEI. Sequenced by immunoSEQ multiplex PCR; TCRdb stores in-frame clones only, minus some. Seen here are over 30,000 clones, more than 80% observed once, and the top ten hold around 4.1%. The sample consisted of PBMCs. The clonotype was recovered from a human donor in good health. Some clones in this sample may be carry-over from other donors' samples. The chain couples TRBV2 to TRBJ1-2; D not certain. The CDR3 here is CASREGIYTF. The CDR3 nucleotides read TGTGCCAGCAGGGAGGGCATCTACACCTTC.